This note documents a single T cell receptor (beta chain) sequence. This sample is drawn from a study of blood T cell repertoires in COVID-19. Study context: Donors in the United States, Italy and Spain gave samples during acute or convalescent COVID-19. Sample material is recorded as cDNA or gDNA derived from T cells, B-cell-depleted T cells, or PBMCs.

The repertoire was sequenced with immunoSEQ multiplex PCR; TCRdb's copy has only in-frame clones and lacks some. The sample has under 200,000 clones, more than 75% seen once. Trimming cost V 3 bases and J 0 bases; bases outside gene matches: 1. CDR1 and CDR2 (germline): DFQATT, SNEGSKA (reference sequence). The CDR3 covers 13 residues. The clonotype originates from a middle-aged man with active or convalescent COVID-19. The J gene is TRBJ2-7, the V gene TRBV20-1; 8 bases fit TRBD2. Specimen: peripheral blood. The chain's CDR3 is CSASSGISYEQYF. The CDR3 DNA follows: TGCAGTGCTAGTAGCGGGATCTCCTACGAGCAGTACTTC.